Given below is one T cell receptor beta chain in context. The sample belongs to a study of blood T cell repertoires in COVID-19. Study overall: Donors in the United States, Italy and Spain gave samples during acute or convalescent COVID-19. Sample material is recorded as cDNA or gDNA derived from T cells, B-cell-depleted T cells, or PBMCs.

Authors' analysis steps: The authors estimated nucleated cell counts from reference gene primer amplification. The repertoire was sequenced with immunoSEQ multiplex PCR; TCRdb's copy has only in-frame clones and lacks some. Clonal size and the V and J genes are those of that table, whereas D and trimming came from the DNA. Of more than 30,000 clones listed, over 85% are singletons. Germline CDR1 reads SGHTA; CDR2 reads FQGNSA. V was clipped by 2 bases and J by 0 bases; unmatched bases: 13. The CDR3 runs 18 residues. The chain is built from TRBV7-2 and TRBJ2-7, with 7 bases lining up with TRBD2. This TCR derives from a human donor with active COVID-19. The donor label of this sample is uncertain. The specimen was peripheral blood. CDR3 DNA: TGTGCCAGCAGCTTAAGGGAGCCTAGCGGAAGGCTCTCCTACGAGCAGTACTTC. Encoded protein: CASSLREPSGRLSYEQYF.